This T cell receptor beta chain appears in the sequencing data of a study of blood T cells in healthy people across ages. Findings of the study overall: Naive CD4+ cells and diversity were both higher in long-lived donors than in aged donors. Because donor CMV status was unknown, expanded clonotype changes were possibly confounded.

With regard to this clonotype: Its antigen is currently unknown.

Using a J-beta primer mix together with a sample-barcoded 5' primer, a second PCR was run for roughly 7 to 11 cycles. TCRdb reanalysed the 5' RACE reads using MiXCR and keeps one entry per CDR3 protein. The sample contains around 1.5 million distinct CDR3 sequences, roughly 30% of which appear only once. Source material: blood. The sequence derives from a woman aged 30 to 39 in good health.

The CDR3 here is CSAAGQGNQPQHF. DNA of the CDR3: TGCAGTGCCGCGGGACAGGGCAATCAGCCCCAGCATTTT. The chain uses TRBV20-1 and TRBJ1-5; TRBD1 agrees at 8 bases. The CDR3 is 13 residues long. Unmatched junction bases numbered 3, after V lost 6 bases and J lost 2 bases. Per germline, CDR1 DFQATT and CDR2 SNEGSKA (reference sequence).